The next 12 T cell receptor beta chains were all read from a single sample in a study of blood T cell repertoires in COVID-19. Clones were read by immunoSEQ multiplex PCR, and TCRdb kept only the in-frame ones, dropping some. The data show a few hundred thousand clones, 75% to 90% seen once. The source material was PBMCs or T cells enriched from blood (not recorded which). The source is a woman aged 45-65 years who had recovered from COVID-19.

V usage is TRBV19 and J usage is TRBJ1-3, with TRBD1 matching over 7 bases. Trimming at V came to 5 bases and at J to 7 bases, leaving 8 bases not matched to a gene. Germline loops: CDR1 LNHDA, CDR2 SQIVND (reference sequence). The CDR3 is made up of 14 amino acids. The CDR3 spells CASSLRTGANTIYF. The CDR3 DNA is TGTGCCAGTAGTCTCAGGACAGGTGCGAACACCATATATTTT.

This rearrangement joins TRBV7-2 to TRBJ1-5; no reliable D call. The CDR3 has 15 residues. The ends were cut back, 0 bases at V and 6 bases at J, with 12 bases in the middle. Germline CDR1 and CDR2: SGHTA and FQGNSA. CDR3 DNA sequence: TGTGCCAGCAGCTTAGCGCACGGGGAGGGTCAGCCCCAGCATTTT. Its translation is CASSLAHGEGQPQHF. Combining the CDR3 with reference TRBV7-2 and TRBJ1-5 gives the whole variable domain GAGVSQSPSNKVTEKGKDVELRCDPISGHTALYWYRQSLGQGLEFLIYFQGNSAPDKSGLPSDRFSAERTGGSVSTLTIQRTQQEDSAVYLCASSLAHGEGQPQHFGDGTRLSIL.

The chain employs TRBV7-9 and TRBJ2-5, with D perhaps TRBD2 (6 bases). V shed 7 bases and J shed 1 base, with 10 bases lying between them. There are 13 residues in the CDR3. The germline gives CDR1 SEHNR, CDR2 FQNEAQ (reference sequence). This chain's CDR3 is CASIDGSQETQYF. The CDR3 bases are TGTGCCAGCATTGACGGGAGCCAAGAGACCCAGTACTTC. The full variable domain, its missing parts supplied by reference TRBV7-9 and TRBJ2-5, is DTGVSQNPRHKITKRGQNVTFRCDPISEHNRLYWYRQTLGQGPEFLTYFQNEAQLEKSRLLSDRFSAERPKGSFSTLEIQRTEQGDSAMYLCASIDGSQETQYFGPGTRLLVL.

This chain's CDR3 is CASSSRDSSYNEQFF. The CDR3 DNA follows: TGCGCCAGCAGCTCCAGGGACAGCTCCTACAATGAGCAGTTCTTC. The genes are TRBV5-1 and TRBJ2-1, with TRBD1 matching over 7 bases. The junction had 3 bases not matched to a gene; V was cut back by 3 bases and J by 0 bases. The CDR3 loop spans 15 amino acids. Germline loops: CDR1 SGHRS, CDR2 YFSETQ. Based on the CDR3 plus reference TRBV5-1 and TRBJ2-1, the full variable domain is KAGVTQTPRYLIKTRGQQVTLSCSPISGHRSVSWYQQTPGQGLQFLFEYFSETQRNKGNFPGRFSGRQFSNSRSEMNVSTLELGDSALYLCASSSRDSSYNEQFFGPGTRLTVL.

The V and J genes are TRBV7-2 and TRBJ1-2; possible D gene TRBD1, 5 bases. Germline V gives CDR1 SGHTA, CDR2 FQGNSA. This CDR3 region has 12 residues. V gave up 6 bases and J gave up 2 bases, with 7 bases separating them. This CDR3 is CASSQGNYGYTF. CDR3 DNA sequence: TGTGCCAGCAGTCAGGGAAACTATGGCTACACCTTC.

The chain links TRBV6-5 to TRBJ1-2, with D maybe TRBD1 (6 bases). V was clipped by 2 bases and J by 4 bases, with 17 bases between them. CDR3 size: 16 residues. Germline assignment: CDR1 MNHEY and CDR2 SVGAGI. DNA of the CDR3: TGTGCCAGCAGTTACCCACAGGGAGGGGGAGGCTATGGCTACACCTTC. Translation gives CASSYPQGGGGYGYTF.

The chain links TRBV7-2 to TRBJ1-4, with 8 bases that match TRBD1. CDR3 length: 16 residues. Germline V lookup: CDR1 SGHTA, CDR2 FQGNSA. J lost 7 bases, V lost 5 bases, and 12 bases had no gene match. The CDR3 DNA reads TGTGCCAGCAGCCCGAAAAGACAGGGGTGGGGTGAAAAACTGTTTTTT. It codes for CASSPKRQGWGEKLFF.

The rearrangement uses TRBV30 and TRBJ1-1; D not resolved. The ends were cut back, 4 bases at V and 5 bases at J, with 17 bases in the middle. CDR3 length equals 14 residues. Germline values: CDR1 GTSNPN, CDR2 SVGIG (reference sequence). The CDR3 sequence is CAWKPLVGGTEAFF. As DNA, the CDR3 is TGTGCCTGGAAACCACTAGTGGGCGGAACTGAAGCTTTCTTT.

The CDR3 DNA reads as TGTGCCAGCAGTGAAACAGGGGGGAACTATCAGCCCCAGCATTTT. Translation gives CASSETGGNYQPQHF. V and J are TRBV6-1 and TRBJ1-5; 8 positions agree with TRBD1. V lost 2 bases and J lost 5; bases outside the gene matches: 5. This CDR3 region has 15 residues. Germline-derived CDR1 and CDR2 are MNHNS and SASEGT.

The gene calls are TRBV6-5 and TRBJ1-2; 9 bases map to TRBD1. Germline values: CDR1 MNHEY, CDR2 SVGAGI. The CDR3 totals 15 residues. Trimming removed 7 bases from V and 7 bases from J; junction bases left unmatched: 13. The CDR3, as DNA: TGTGCCAGCAATACAGGGGGCGCATTCGACGGTGGCTACACCTTC. It is translated as CASNTGGAFDGGYTF.

A few counts support this clone. The genes are TRBV25-1 and TRBJ1-1; D is undetermined. The V gene's germline CDR1 is MGHDK and CDR2 SYGVNS. V was trimmed by 4 bases and J by 6 bases, leaving 12 bases between them. The CDR3 has 13 residues. CDR3 amino acids: CASSVAGIAEAFF. CDR3 nucleotide sequence: TGTGCCAGCAGTGTTGCGGGAATCGCTGAAGCTTTCTTT.

The V call is TRBV6-5, the J call TRBJ2-1, with TRBD2 matching 14 bases. V lost 8 bases, J lost 7 bases, and 4 bases stayed unmatched. The CDR3 spans 14 residues. The germline gives CDR1 MNHEY, CDR2 SVGAGI. The CDR3 is CASYGLAGGNEQFF. The CDR3 DNA is TGTGCCAGCTACGGACTAGCGGGAGGTAATGAGCAGTTCTTC.